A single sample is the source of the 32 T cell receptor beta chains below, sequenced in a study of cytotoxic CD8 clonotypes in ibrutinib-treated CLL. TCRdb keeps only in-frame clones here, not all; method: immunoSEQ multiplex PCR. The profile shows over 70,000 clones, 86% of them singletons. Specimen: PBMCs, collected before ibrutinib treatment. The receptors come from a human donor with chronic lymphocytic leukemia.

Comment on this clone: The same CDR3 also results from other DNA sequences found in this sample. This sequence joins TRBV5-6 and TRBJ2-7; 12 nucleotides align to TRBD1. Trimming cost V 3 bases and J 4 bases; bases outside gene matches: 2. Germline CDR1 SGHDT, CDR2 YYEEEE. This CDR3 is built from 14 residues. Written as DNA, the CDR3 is TGTGCCAGCAGCTGGGGACAGGGGGCTTACGAGCAGTACTTC. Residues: CASSWGQGAYEQYF.

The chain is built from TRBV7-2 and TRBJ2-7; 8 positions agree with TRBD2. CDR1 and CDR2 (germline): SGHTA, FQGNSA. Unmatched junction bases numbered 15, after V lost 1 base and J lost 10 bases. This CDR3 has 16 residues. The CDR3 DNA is TGTGCCAGCAGCTTAGTTCATTCGGCGGGAGGACACGGTCAGTACTTC. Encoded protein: CASSLVHSAGGHGQYF.

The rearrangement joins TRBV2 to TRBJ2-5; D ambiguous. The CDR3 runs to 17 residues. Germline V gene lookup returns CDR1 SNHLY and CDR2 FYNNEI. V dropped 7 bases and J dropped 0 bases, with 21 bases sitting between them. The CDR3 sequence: CASTYYIGILYQETQYF. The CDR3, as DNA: TGTGCCAGCACTTACTACATCGGAATATTGTACCAAGAGACCCAGTACTTC.

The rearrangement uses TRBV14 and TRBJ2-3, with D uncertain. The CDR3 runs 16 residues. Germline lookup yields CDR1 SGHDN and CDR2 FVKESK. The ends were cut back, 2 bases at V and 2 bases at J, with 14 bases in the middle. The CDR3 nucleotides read TGTGCCAGCAGCCAATTATTACAGTCACCCACAGATACGCAGTATTTT. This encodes CASSQLLQSPTDTQYF. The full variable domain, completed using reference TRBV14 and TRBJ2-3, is EAGVTQFPSHSVIEKGQTVTLRCDPISGHDNLYWYRRVMGKEIKFLLHFVKESKQDESGMPNNRFLAERTGGTYSTLKVQPAELEDSGVYFCASSQLLQSPTDTQYFGPGTRLTVL.

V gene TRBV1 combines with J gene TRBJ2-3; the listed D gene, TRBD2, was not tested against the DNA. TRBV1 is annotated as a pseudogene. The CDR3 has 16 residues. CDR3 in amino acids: CTSSDPTRGGTDTQYF. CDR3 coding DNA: TGCACCAGCAGTGATCCTACTCGAGGCGGCACAGATACGCAGTATTTT.

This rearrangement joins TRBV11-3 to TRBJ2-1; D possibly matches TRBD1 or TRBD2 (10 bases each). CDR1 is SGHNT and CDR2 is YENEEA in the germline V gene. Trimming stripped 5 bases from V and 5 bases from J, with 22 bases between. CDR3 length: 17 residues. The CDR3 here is CASSRDRGLASNNEQFF. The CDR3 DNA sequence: TGTGCCAGCAGCAGGGACAGGGGACTAGCGAGCAACAATGAGCAGTTCTTC. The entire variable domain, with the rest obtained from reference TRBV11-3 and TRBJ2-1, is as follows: EAGVVQSPRYKIIEKKQPVAFWCNPISGHNTLYWYLQNLGQGPELLIRYENEEAVDDSQLPKDRFSAERLKGVDSTLKIQPAELGDSAVYLCASSRDRGLASNNEQFFGPGTRLTVL.

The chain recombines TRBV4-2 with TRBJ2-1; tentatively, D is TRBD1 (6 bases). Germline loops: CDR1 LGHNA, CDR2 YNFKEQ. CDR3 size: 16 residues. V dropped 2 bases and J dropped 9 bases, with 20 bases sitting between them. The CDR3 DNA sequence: TGTGCCAGCAGCCAAAACCCGGCCCAGGGGCCCGTTGAGCAGTTCTTC. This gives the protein CASSQNPAQGPVEQFF.

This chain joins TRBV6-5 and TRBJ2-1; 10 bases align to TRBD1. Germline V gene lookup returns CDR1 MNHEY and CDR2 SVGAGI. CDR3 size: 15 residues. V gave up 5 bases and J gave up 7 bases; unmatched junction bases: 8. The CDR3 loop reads CASSNPGQGINEQFF. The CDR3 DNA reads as TGTGCCAGCAGTAATCCGGGACAGGGGATTAATGAGCAGTTCTTC.

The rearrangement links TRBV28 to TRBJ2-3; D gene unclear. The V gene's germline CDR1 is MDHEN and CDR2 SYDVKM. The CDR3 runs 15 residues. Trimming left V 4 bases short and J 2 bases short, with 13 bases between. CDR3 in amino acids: CASSSLGGNTDTQYF. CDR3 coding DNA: TGTGCCAGCAGTTCACTCGGCGGTAACACAGATACGCAGTATTTT. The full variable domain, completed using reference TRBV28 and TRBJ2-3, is DVKVTQSSRYLVKRTGEKVFLECVQDMDHENMFWYRQDPGLGLRLIYFSYDVKMKEKGDIPEGYSVSREKKERFSLILESASTNQTSMYLCASSSLGGNTDTQYFGPGTRLTVL.

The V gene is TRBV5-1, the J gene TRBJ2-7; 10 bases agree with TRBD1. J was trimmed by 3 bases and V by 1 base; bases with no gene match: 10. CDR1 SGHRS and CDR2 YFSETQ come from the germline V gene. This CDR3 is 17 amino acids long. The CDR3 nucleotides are TGCGCCAGCAGCTTGTTAGGGTCGGGACAGGGGTACTACGAGCAGTACTTC. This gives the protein CASSLLGSGQGYYEQYF.

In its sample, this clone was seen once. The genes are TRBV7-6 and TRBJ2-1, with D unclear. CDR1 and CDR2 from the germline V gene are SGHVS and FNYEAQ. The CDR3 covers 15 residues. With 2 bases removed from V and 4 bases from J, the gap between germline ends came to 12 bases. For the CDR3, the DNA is TGTGCCAGCAGCTTAATGGGGATGGAATACAATGAGCAGTTCTTC. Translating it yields CASSLMGMEYNEQFF.

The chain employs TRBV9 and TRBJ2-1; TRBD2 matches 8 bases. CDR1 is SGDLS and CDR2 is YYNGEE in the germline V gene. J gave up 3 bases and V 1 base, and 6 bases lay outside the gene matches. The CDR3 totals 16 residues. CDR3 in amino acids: CASSVKVAGFYNEQFF. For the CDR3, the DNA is TGTGCCAGCAGCGTAAAAGTAGCGGGATTCTACAATGAGCAGTTCTTC.

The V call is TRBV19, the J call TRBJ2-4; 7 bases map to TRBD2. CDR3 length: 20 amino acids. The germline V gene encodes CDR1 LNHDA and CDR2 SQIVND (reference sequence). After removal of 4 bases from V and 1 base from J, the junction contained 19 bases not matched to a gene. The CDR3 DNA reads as TGTGCCAGTAGTAAGGGGAGGGGCGCGGGTAGCTGGGCGGCCAAAAACATTCAGTACTTC. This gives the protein CASSKGRGAGSWAAKNIQYF.

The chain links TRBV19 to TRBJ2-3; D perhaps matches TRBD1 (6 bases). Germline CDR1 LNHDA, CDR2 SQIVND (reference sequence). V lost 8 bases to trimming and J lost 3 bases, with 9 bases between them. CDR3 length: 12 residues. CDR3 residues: CASSQGTDTQYF. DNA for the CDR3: TGTGCCAGTTCTCAGGGGACAGATACGCAGTATTTT.

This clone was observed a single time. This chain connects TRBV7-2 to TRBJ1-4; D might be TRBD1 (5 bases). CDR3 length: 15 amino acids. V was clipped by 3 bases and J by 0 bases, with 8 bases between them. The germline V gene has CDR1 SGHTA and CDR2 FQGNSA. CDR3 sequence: CASSFDSATNEKLFF. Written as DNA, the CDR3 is TGTGCCAGCAGCTTCGACAGTGCAACTAATGAAAAACTGTTTTTT. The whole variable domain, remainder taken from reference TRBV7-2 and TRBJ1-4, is GAGVSQSPSNKVTEKGKDVELRCDPISGHTALYWYRQSLGQGLEFLIYFQGNSAPDKSGLPSDRFSAERTGGSVSTLTIQRTQQEDSAVYLCASSFDSATNEKLFFGSGTQLSVL.

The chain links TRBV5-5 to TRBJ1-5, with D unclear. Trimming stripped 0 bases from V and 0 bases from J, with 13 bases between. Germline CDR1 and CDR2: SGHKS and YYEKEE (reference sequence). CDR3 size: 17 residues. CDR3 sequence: CASSLGADAYSNQPQHF. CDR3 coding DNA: TGTGCCAGCAGCTTGGGGGCCGATGCTTATAGCAATCAGCCCCAGCATTTT.

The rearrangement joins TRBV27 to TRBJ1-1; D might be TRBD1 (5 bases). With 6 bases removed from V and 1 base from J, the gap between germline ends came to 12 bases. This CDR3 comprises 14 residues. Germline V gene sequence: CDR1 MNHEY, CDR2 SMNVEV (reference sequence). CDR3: CASSLGAGNTEAFF. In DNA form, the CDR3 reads TGTGCCAGCAGCCTTGGGGCAGGGAACACTGAAGCTTTCTTT.

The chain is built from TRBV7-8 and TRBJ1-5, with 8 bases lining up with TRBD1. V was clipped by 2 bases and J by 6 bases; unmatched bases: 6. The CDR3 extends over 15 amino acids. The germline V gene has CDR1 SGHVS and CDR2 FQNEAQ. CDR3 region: CASSLSDRGSQPQHF. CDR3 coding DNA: TGTGCCAGCAGCTTATCCGACAGGGGAAGTCAGCCCCAGCATTTT.

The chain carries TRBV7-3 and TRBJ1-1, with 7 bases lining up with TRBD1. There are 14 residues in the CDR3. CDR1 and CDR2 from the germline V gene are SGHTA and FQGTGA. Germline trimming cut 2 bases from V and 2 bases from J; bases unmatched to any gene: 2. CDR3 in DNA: TGTGCCAGCAGCTTAGGAGGGGGCAACACTGAAGCTTTCTTT. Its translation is CASSLGGGNTEAFF.

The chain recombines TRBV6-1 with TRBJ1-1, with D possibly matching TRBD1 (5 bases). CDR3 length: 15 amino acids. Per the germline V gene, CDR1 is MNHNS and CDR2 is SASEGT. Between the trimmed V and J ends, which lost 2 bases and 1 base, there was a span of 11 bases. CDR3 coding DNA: TGTGCCAGCAGTGAAAGTAAGGGGAGGAACACTGAAGCTTTCTTT. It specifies CASSESKGRNTEAFF.

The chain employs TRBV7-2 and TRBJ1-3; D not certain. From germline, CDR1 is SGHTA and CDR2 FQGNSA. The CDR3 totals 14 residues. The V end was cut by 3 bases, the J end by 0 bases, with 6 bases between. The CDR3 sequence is CASSFSNSGNTIYF. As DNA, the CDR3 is TGTGCCAGCAGCTTCTCAAACTCTGGAAACACCATATATTTT.

CDR3 bases: TGTGCCAGTAGTATTCGGGACAGGGGGCGCGAGACCCAGTACTTC. As protein: CASSIRDRGRETQYF. This chain connects TRBV19 to TRBJ2-5; 12 bases align to TRBD1. The CDR3 sequence is 15 residues long. The trim removed 3 bases at V and 5 bases at J, leaving 4 bases unmatched. Germline V lookup: CDR1 LNHDA, CDR2 SQIVND (reference sequence).

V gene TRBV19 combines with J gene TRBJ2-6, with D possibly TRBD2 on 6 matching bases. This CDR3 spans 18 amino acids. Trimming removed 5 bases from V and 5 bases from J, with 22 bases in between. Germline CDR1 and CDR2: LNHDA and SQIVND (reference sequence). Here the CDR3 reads CASSGGLTNHKRANVLTF. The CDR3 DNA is TGTGCCAGTAGTGGAGGGTTGACAAATCACAAACGGGCCAACGTCCTGACTTTC.

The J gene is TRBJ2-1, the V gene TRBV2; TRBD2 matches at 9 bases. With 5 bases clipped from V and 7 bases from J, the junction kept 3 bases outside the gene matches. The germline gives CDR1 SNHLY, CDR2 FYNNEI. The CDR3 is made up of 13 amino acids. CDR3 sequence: CASSWREGNEQFF. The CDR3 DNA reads TGTGCCAGCAGTTGGCGGGAGGGAAATGAGCAGTTCTTC.

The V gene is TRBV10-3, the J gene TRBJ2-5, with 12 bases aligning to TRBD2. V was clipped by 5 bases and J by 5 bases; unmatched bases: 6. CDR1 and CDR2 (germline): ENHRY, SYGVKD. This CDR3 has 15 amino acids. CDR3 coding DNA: TGTGCCATCAGTTCCGGGACTAGCGGGTCTGAGACCCAGTACTTC. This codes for CAISSGTSGSETQYF.

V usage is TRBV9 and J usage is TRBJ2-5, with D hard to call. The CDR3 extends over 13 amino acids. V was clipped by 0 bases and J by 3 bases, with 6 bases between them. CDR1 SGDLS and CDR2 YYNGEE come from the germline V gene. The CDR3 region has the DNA TGTGCCAGCAGCGTAGGTGGTAAAGAGACCCAGTACTTC. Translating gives CASSVGGKETQYF. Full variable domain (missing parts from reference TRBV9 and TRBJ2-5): DSGVTQTPKHLITATGQRVTLRCSPRSGDLSVYWYQQSLDQGLQFLIQYYNGEERAKGNILERFSAQQFPDLHSELNLSSLELGDSALYFCASSVGGKETQYFGPGTRLLVL.

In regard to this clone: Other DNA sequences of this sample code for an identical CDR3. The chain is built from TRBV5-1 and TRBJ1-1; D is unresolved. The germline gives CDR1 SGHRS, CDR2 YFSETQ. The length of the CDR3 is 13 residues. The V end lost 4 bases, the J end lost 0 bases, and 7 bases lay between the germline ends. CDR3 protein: CASSPGVNTEAFF. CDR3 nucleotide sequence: TGCGCCAGCAGCCCGGGAGTGAACACTGAAGCTTTCTTT.

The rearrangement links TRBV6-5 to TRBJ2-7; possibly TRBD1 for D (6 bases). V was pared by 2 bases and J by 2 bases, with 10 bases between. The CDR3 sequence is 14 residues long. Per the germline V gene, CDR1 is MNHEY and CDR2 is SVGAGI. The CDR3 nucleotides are TGTGCCAGCAGTTACGTACAGGGAACCTACGAGCAGTACTTC. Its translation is CASSYVQGTYEQYF.

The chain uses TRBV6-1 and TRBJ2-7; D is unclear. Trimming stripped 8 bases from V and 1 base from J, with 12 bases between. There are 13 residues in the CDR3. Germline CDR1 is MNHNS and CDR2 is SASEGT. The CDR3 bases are TGTGCCAGCTTAAGGTGGGATTCCTACGAGCAGTACTTC. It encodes CASLRWDSYEQYF.

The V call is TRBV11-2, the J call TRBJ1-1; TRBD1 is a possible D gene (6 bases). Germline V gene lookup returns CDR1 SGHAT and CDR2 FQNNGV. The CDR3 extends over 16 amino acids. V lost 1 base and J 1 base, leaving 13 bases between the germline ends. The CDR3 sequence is CASSLVSRTENTEAFF. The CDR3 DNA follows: TGTGCCAGCAGCTTAGTATCCCGGACAGAGAACACTGAAGCTTTCTTT.

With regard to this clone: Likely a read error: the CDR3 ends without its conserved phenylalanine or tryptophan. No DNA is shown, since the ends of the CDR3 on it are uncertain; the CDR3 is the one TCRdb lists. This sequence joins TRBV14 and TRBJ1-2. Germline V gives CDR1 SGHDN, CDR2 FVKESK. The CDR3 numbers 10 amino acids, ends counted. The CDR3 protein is CASSPGRTPL.

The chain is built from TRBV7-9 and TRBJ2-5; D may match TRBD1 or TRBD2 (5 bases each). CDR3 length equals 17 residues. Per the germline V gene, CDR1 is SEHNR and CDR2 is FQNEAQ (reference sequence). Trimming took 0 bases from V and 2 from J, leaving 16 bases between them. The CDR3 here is CASSLALIGTEQETQYF. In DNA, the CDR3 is TGTGCCAGCAGCTTAGCTCTAATCGGGACCGAACAAGAGACCCAGTACTTC. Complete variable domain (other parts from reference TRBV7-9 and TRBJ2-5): DTGVSQNPRHKITKRGQNVTFRCDPISEHNRLYWYRQTLGQGPEFLTYFQNEAQLEKSRLLSDRFSAERPKGSFSTLEIQRTEQGDSAMYLCASSLALIGTEQETQYFGPGTRLLVL.